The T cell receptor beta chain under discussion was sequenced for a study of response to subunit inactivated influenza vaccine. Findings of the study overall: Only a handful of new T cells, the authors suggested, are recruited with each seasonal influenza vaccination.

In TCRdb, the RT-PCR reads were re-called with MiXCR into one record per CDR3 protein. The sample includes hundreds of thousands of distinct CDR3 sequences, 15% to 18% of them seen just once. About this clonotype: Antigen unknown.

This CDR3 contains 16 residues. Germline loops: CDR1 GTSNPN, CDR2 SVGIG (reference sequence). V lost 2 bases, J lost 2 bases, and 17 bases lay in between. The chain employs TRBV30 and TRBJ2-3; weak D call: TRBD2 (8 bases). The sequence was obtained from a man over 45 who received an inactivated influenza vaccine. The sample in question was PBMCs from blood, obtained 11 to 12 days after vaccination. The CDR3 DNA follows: TGTGCCTGGAGTCTGGGGACAGCGGGGGACACAGATACGCAGTATTTT. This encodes CAWSLGTAGDTDTQYF.